A selection of T cell receptor beta chains follows, all from one sample in a study of blood T cell repertoires in COVID-19. Clones were read by immunoSEQ multiplex PCR, and TCRdb kept only the in-frame ones, dropping some. The sample carries about 60,000 clones, 75% to 90% recorded once. The specimen sequenced was peripheral blood. These receptors originate from a human donor with acute or convalescent COVID-19. The donor label of this sample is uncertain. Both conserved end residues are part of each CDR3. D genes are given only for firm matches. Size tells how often a clone was seen (once, few, many) or the class of an expanded clone, and some rows leave it out.

D gene: NA; V gene: TRBV18; J gene: TRBJ1-3; clone size: NA; CDR3 DNA: TGTGCCAGCTCCGTAGGAGAACTCTCTGGAAACACCATATATTTT; CDR3 protein: CASSVGELSGNTIYF
D gene: NA; V gene: TRBV7-2; J gene: TRBJ2-5; clone size: NA; CDR3 DNA: TGTGCCAGCAGCTTAGGTTTATTGTGGTTCGGGGACCAAGAGACCCAGTACTTC; CDR3 protein: CASSLGLLWFGDQETQYF
D gene: TRBD2; V gene: TRBV9; J gene: TRBJ2-5; clone size: once; CDR3 DNA: TGTGCCAGCAGCCGAGCGGGGGGGAGCGGGGCCCAGTACTTC; CDR3 protein: CASSRAGGSGAQYF
D gene: TRBD1; V gene: TRBV5-1; J gene: TRBJ1-2; clone size: NA; CDR3 DNA: TGCGCCAGCAGCTTGGGACAGGGGGCTGACTATGGCTACACCTTC; CDR3 protein: CASSLGQGADYGYTF
D gene: TRBD2; V gene: TRBV7-6; J gene: TRBJ2-3; clone size: NA; CDR3 DNA: TGTGCCAGCAGCACCGGACTAGTAACAGATACGCAGTATTTT; CDR3 protein: CASSTGLVTDTQYF
D gene: TRBD2; V gene: TRBV6-7; J gene: TRBJ2-5; clone size: NA; CDR3 DNA: TGTGCCAGCAGTTACCCTCCAGATGGGACTAGCGGGGGACCAGCCCGGGCCCAGTACTTC; CDR3 protein: CASSYPPDGTSGGPARAQYF
D gene: NA; V gene: TRBV5-1; J gene: TRBJ2-5; clone size: NA; CDR3 DNA: TGCGCCAGCAGCTTGGCCTTTGAGACCCAGTACTTC; CDR3 protein: CASSLAFETQYF
D gene: TRBD1; V gene: TRBV5-1; J gene: TRBJ1-1; clone size: NA; CDR3 DNA: TGCGCCAGCAGCTTGGCGGGACAGGGATCCACTGAAGCTTTCTTT; CDR3 protein: CASSLAGQGSTEAFF
D gene: NA; V gene: TRBV4-1; J gene: TRBJ2-1; clone size: NA; CDR3 DNA: TGCGCCAGCAGCCACAGGGACAATGAGCAGTTCTTC; CDR3 protein: CASSHRDNEQFF
D gene: NA; V gene: TRBV10-3; J gene: TRBJ2-7; clone size: once; CDR3 DNA: TGTGCCATCAGACCGAGCTCCTACGAGCAGTACTTC; CDR3 protein: CAIRPSSYEQYF
D gene: TRBD1; V gene: TRBV13; J gene: TRBJ1-2; clone size: NA; CDR3 DNA: TGTGCCAGCAGCTTATCGTCAGGGGGTTTGAACTATGGCTACACCTTC; CDR3 protein: CASSLSSGGLNYGYTF
D gene: NA; V gene: TRBV7-9; J gene: TRBJ1-2; clone size: few; CDR3 DNA: TGTGCCAGCAGCTTAGCCGCTAACTATGGCTACACCTTC; CDR3 protein: CASSLAANYGYTF
D gene: TRBD2; V gene: TRBV3-1/TRBV3-2; J gene: TRBJ2-5; clone size: NA; CDR3 DNA: TGTGCCAGCAGCTTGCGGGGACTAGCGGGATTTCGGGAGACCCAGTACTTC; CDR3 protein: CASSLRGLAGFRETQYF
D gene: NA; V gene: TRBV12-3/TRBV12-4; J gene: TRBJ1-2; clone size: NA; CDR3 DNA: TGTGCCAGCAGCCACAGAGCTAACTATGGCTACACCTTC; CDR3 protein: CASSHRANYGYTF
D gene: NA; V gene: TRBV18; J gene: TRBJ2-1; clone size: few; CDR3 DNA: TGTGCCAGCTCATACGACTCGCTTCCTATCTACAATGAGCAGTTCTTC; CDR3 protein: CASSYDSLPIYNEQFF
D gene: TRBD2; V gene: TRBV5-1; J gene: TRBJ2-3; clone size: once; CDR3 DNA: TGCGCCAGCAGCTCGACGACTAGCGCCGTAGATACGCAGTATTTT; CDR3 protein: CASSSTTSAVDTQYF
D gene: NA; V gene: TRBV29-1; J gene: TRBJ2-1; clone size: once; CDR3 DNA: TGCAGCGCCGGACTGGCTTTCAATGAGCAGTTCTTC; CDR3 protein: CSAGLAFNEQFF
D gene: NA; V gene: TRBV21-1; J gene: TRBJ1-1; clone size: NA; CDR3 DNA: TGTGCCAGCAGCCAAGTGGGGGGGATGAACACTGAAGCTTTCTTT; CDR3 protein: CASSQVGGMNTEAFF
D gene: TRBD2; V gene: TRBV4-1; J gene: TRBJ2-1; clone size: NA; CDR3 DNA: TGCGCCAGCAGCCAAGAATCGCTAGCGGGAGGCCGGAATGAGCAGTTCTTC; CDR3 protein: CASSQESLAGGRNEQFF
D gene: TRBD2; V gene: TRBV3-1/TRBV3-2; J gene: TRBJ2-7; clone size: NA; CDR3 DNA: TGTGCCAGCAGCCAAGCCGCGGGGGACTCAGAGCAGTACTTC; CDR3 protein: CASSQAAGDSEQYF
D gene: TRBD1; V gene: TRBV5-6; J gene: TRBJ1-4; clone size: NA; CDR3 DNA: TGTGCCAGCACCACGACAGGGCTCGAGGGTGAAAAACTGTTTTTT; CDR3 protein: CASTTTGLEGEKLFF
D gene: NA; V gene: TRBV3-1/TRBV3-2; J gene: TRBJ1-5; clone size: NA; CDR3 DNA: TGTGCCAGCAGCCAGAACAGAAAAAATGAGCCCCAGCATTTT; CDR3 protein: CASSQNRKNEPQHF